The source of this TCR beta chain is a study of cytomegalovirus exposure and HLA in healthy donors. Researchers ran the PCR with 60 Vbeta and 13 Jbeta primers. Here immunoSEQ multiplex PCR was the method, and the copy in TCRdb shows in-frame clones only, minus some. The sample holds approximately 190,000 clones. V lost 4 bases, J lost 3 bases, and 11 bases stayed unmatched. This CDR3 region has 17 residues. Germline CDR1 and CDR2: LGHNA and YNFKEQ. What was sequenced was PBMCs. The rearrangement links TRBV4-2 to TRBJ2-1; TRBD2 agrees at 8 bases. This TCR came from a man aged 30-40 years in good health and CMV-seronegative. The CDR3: CASSPGARGGLYNEQFF. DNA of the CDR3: TGTGCCAGCAGCCCAGGAGCCCGGGGGGGCCTCTACAATGAGCAGTTCTTC.